This T cell receptor (beta chain) was documented in a study of CD8 T cells in ankylosing spondylitis. Study conclusions and caveats: Roughly eight highly homologous variants made up a TCR beta motif that seemed to typify ankylosing spondylitis blood.

As for this clonotype: Its antigen remains unidentified.

TCRdb reprocessed the 5' RACE reads with MiXCR, giving one entry per CDR3 protein. In the table there are 150,000 to 200,000 distinct CDR3 sequences, approximately 9% of which are singletons. Deletions cut 5 bases from V and 6 bases from J, with 15 bases between. There are 14 residues in the CDR3. Per the germline V gene, CDR1 is LNHNV and CDR2 is YYDKDF (reference sequence). The sample consisted of blood, either unsorted or a sorted T cell fraction (not recorded which). This chain uses TRBV15 with TRBJ2-3; no clear D gene. This receptor was obtained from a female donor with ankylosing spondylitis or in good health (not recorded which). The DNA of the CDR3 is TGTGCCACCAGCGCCCCCGGCTCCGGGGATACGCAGTATTTT. This sequence encodes CATSAPGSGDTQYF.